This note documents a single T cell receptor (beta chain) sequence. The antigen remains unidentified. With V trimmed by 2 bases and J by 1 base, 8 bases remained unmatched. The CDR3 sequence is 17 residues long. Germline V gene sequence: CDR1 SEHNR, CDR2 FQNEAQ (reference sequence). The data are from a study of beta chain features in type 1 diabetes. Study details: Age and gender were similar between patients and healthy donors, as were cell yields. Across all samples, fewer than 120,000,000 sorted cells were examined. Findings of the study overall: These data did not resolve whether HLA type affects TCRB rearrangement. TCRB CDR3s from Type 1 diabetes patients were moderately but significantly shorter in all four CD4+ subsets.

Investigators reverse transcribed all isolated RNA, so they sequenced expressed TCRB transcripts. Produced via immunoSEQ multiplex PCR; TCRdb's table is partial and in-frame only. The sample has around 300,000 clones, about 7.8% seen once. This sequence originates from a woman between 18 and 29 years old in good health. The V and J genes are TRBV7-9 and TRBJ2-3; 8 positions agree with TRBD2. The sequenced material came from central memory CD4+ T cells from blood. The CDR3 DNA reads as TGTGCCAGCAGCTTAACGCCCCCGGGGGGGGGCACAGATACGCAGTATTTT. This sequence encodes CASSLTPPGGGTDTQYF.